The rows below give T cell receptor beta chains drawn from one sample of a study of blood T cell repertoires in COVID-19. Data came from immunoSEQ multiplex PCR; TCRdb stores just in-frame clones and leaves some out. Of tens of thousands of clones in the sample, 85% to 95% were seen once. Sequenced material: peripheral blood. The receptor set was obtained from a man in his sixties with active or convalescent COVID-19. Both conserved end residues are part of each CDR3. A D gene is named only where the DNA matches it firmly. Clone size is not always given. Where it is, it says once, few, many or a class for expanded clones.

. TRBJ1-3 TRBV19 few TGTGCCAGTAGTAGACGAGGACAGTTCTCTGGAAACACCATATATTTT CASSRRGQFSGNTIYF
TRBD2 TRBJ2-2 TRBV27 . TGTGCCAGCAGTTCCTTTGGGGGCGGGAGGGCCACGGACACCGGGGAGCTGTTTTTT CASSSFGGGRATDTGELFF
. TRBJ1-1 TRBV18 . TGTGCCAGCTCCCTTCGGGGCACTGAAGCTTTCTTT CASSLRGTEAFF
. TRBJ1-2 TRBV28 . TGTGCCAGCAGTTTTACAGGGCCGTCTCGGTATGGCTACACCTTC CASSFTGPSRYGYTF
. TRBJ2-1 TRBV7-6 . TGTGCCAGCAGCTTACCCTCTAGCGTGAGCTCCTACAATGAGCAGTTCTTC CASSLPSSVSSYNEQFF
. TRBJ2-6 TRBV7-3 . TGTGCCAGCAGCTTAAGCGGAGGGGCTGGGGCCAACGTCCTGACTTTC CASSLSGGAGANVLTF
. TRBJ1-2 TRBV28 . TGTGCCGGGGGAGGGACCCTCTATGGCTACACCTTC CAGGGTLYGYTF
. TRBJ1-2 TRBV4-3 . TGCGCCAGCAGCTACAGGGAAGTTAACTATGGCTACACCTTC CASSYREVNYGYTF
. TRBJ2-4 TRBV7-2 . TGTGCCAGCAGCTTATCAACGGGAGTCAGAGGGTCGGGTCAGTACTTC CASSLSTGVRGSGQYF
. TRBJ1-3 TRBV27 . TGTGCCAGCAGGAAATCAGGGTCTGGAAACACCATATATTTT CASRKSGSGNTIYF
TRBD1 TRBJ2-2 TRBV10-2 . TGCGCCAGCAGGGACAGGGCCGTTACGAACACCGGGGAGCTGTTTTTT CASRDRAVTNTGELFF
. TRBJ2-5 TRBV2 . TGTGCCAGCAGTGAACGGGAGACCCAGTACTTC CASSERETQYF
. TRBJ2-1 TRBV7-2 . TGTGCCAGCAGCTTATCGAGGACGGGAGTGGGTAATGAGCAGTTCTTC CASSLSRTGVGNEQFF
. TRBJ1-2 TRBV10-2 . TGCGCCAGCAGTGAGCCGGAGAGGGTTCACTATGGCTACACCTTC CASSEPERVHYGYTF
TRBD2 TRBJ2-1 TRBV28 . TGTGCCAGCAGTTTATGGGCGGGAGGGCCCTACAATGAGCAGTTCTTC CASSLWAGGPYNEQFF
TRBD1 TRBJ1-1 TRBV5-1 . TGCGCCAGGGTCGGACAGGGGCTGAGCACTGAAGCTTTCTTT CARVGQGLSTEAFF
. TRBJ2-4 TRBV12-2 . TGTGCAAGTCCCGGAAACATTCAGTACTTC CASPGNIQYF
TRBD1 TRBJ2-1 TRBV2 . TGTGCCAGCATGGTCCAAGGCAGGGGGCGTACTGAGCAGTTCTTC CASMVQGRGRTEQFF
TRBD1 TRBJ1-2 TRBV28 few TGTGCCAGCAGTTTACTCAGGGGGGATGGCTACACCTTC CASSLLRGDGYTF
TRBD1 TRBJ2-7 TRBV2 once TGTGCCAGCAGTGAAGCGACAGGGGTCGAGCAGTACTTC CASSEATGVEQYF
. TRBJ2-3 TRBV2 . TGTGCCAGCAGTGCCTGGCAGGGTTCGTCCCGCACAGATACGCAGTATTTT CASSAWQGSSRTDTQYF
TRBD1 TRBJ2-4 TRBV7-8 . TGTGCCAGCAGCCCGGACTGGGGGGGACAGGGGGCCAAAAACATTCAGTACTTC CASSPDWGGQGAKNIQYF
. TRBJ2-7 TRBV6-5 . TGTGCCAGCAGTTACTCCGGGGATATCGGCGAGCAGTACTTC CASSYSGDIGEQYF
TRBD1 TRBJ1-1 TRBV5-1 . TGCGCCAGCAGCCCCCGGGACAGGGTCCGGTCCACTGAAGCTTTCTTT CASSPRDRVRSTEAFF
. TRBJ1-2 TRBV7-9 once TGTGCCAGCAGTTCCGGGACACAGTACTATGGCTACACCTTC CASSSGTQYYGYTF
. TRBJ1-5 TRBV28 . TGTGCCAGCCATTCAGGGACAAGCAATCAGCCCCAGCATTTT CASHSGTSNQPQHF
. TRBJ1-6 TRBV2 . TGTGCCAGCCGTTTTCAGGGGAACGGCGATTCACCCCTCCACTTT CASRFQGNGDSPLHF
TRBD2 TRBJ2-2 TRBV7-7 . TGTGCTAGCAGCCTAGGACTAGCGGGAGGTTGGAACACCGGGGAGCTGTTTTTT CASSLGLAGGWNTGELFF
TRBD1 TRBJ1-5 TRBV18 . TGTGCCAGCTCAACAGACAGGGGAAATCAGCCCCAGCATTTT CASSTDRGNQPQHF
TRBD2 TRBJ2-1 TRBV10-1 once TGCGAGAGCGGGAGGGCCATCGATGAGCAGTTCTTC CESGRAIDEQFF
. TRBJ2-4 TRBV6-2/TRBV6-3 . TGTGCCAGCAGTTACTCGGGGAACCCTTCGGAGGACATTCAGTACTTC CASSYSGNPSEDIQYF
. TRBJ1-2 TRBV2 once TGTGCCAGCTCCCAGGGAGGCACCCTTGGCTACACCTTC CASSQGGTLGYTF
TRBD1 TRBJ1-2 TRBV19 . TGTGCCAGTAGTACTTCCGGGACAGGGATTAATGGCTACACCTTC CASSTSGTGINGYTF
TRBD2 TRBJ2-3 TRBV4-1 . TGCGCCAGCAGCCAAGGGATAGCGGGGGCGGCAGATACGCAGTATTTT CASSQGIAGAADTQYF
. TRBJ1-3 TRBV5-1 . TGCGCCAGCAGCTTGGCCGGTGGAAACACCATATATTTT CASSLAGGNTIYF
. TRBJ1-2 TRBV10-3 . TGTGCCATCAGGGCTGGGAGAAACTATGGCTACACCTTC CAIRAGRNYGYTF
. TRBJ1-3 TRBV9 once TGTGCCAGCAGCGTAGAAGGTTTGGGCGGAAACACCATATATTTT CASSVEGLGGNTIYF
. TRBJ2-3 TRBV14 . TGTGCCAGCAGCCACCTTACAGATACGCAGTATTTT CASSHLTDTQYF
. TRBJ1-2 TRBV5-1 few TGCGCCAGCAGCTCGGAGGGGACCTATGGCTACACCTTC CASSSEGTYGYTF
. TRBJ2-1 TRBV5-1 once TGCGCCAGCAGCGCACAGGGAAATGAGCAGTTCTTC CASSAQGNEQFF
TRBD1 TRBJ1-1 TRBV24-1 . TGTGCCACCAGTGATTTCAACAGGGGTAACACTGAAGCTTTCTTT CATSDFNRGNTEAFF
. TRBJ2-3 TRBV5-1 . TGCGCCAGCAAAAGGTGGGCAGGGGCGGCAGATACGCAGTATTTT CASKRWAGAADTQYF
. TRBJ1-2 TRBV7-9 . TGTGCCAGCAGCTCGGGGGGTAAACTGGACAGTAACTATGGCTACACCTTC CASSSGGKLDSNYGYTF
. TRBJ1-1 TRBV6-5 . TGTGCCAGCAGACAAAACAGGGTCCCTGAAGCTTTCTTT CASRQNRVPEAFF
. TRBJ1-1 TRBV4-1 . TGCGCCAGCAGCCAAGATAATTGGGCGAACACTGAAGCTTTCTTT CASSQDNWANTEAFF